The clone carrying this TCR beta chain was seen once. Trimming took 1 base from V and 1 from J; bases not matched to a gene: 2. CDR1 SEHNR and CDR2 FQNEAQ come from the germline V gene (reference sequence). CDR3 length: 15 amino acids. This sample is part of a study of blood T cell repertoires in COVID-19. Overall study: Material from acute and convalescent COVID-19 was sourced from the United States, Italy and Spain.

The data were produced by immunoSEQ multiplex PCR, yet TCRdb's version contains in-frame clones alone and is incomplete. The table has about 280,000 clones, roughly 90% seen once; the top ten hold roughly 2.1%. The chain employs TRBV7-9 and TRBJ2-3, with TRBD1 matching over 7 bases. The sequenced sample consisted of peripheral blood. The origin of this receptor is a man in his fifties or sixties with acute or convalescent COVID-19. Written as DNA, the CDR3 is TGTGCCAGCAGCTTAGGCCAGGGGGGCACAGATACGCAGTATTTT. Protein sequence: CASSLGQGGTDTQYF. Together with reference TRBV7-9 and TRBJ2-3, the CDR3 gives the full variable domain: DTGVSQNPRHKITKRGQNVTFRCDPISEHNRLYWYRQTLGQGPEFLTYFQNEAQLEKSRLLSDRFSAERPKGSFSTLEIQRTEQGDSAMYLCASSLGQGGTDTQYFGPGTRLTVL.